The 25 T cell receptor beta chains given below trace back to one sample, sequenced in a study of blood T cell repertoires in COVID-19. TCRdb keeps only in-frame clones here, not all; method: immunoSEQ multiplex PCR. The sample gives 150,000 or so clones, about 81% of which show up once; approximately 18% is in the top ten. Sequenced input: peripheral blood. These receptors were collected from a woman of 80 years or more with acute or convalescent COVID-19.

The chain combines TRBV5-6 with TRBJ1-2, with D possibly TRBD1 on 5 matching bases. Germline loops: CDR1 SGHDT, CDR2 YYEEEE. The CDR3 extends over 13 amino acids. Trimming shortened V by 3 bases and J by 6 bases, and 12 bases separated the two germline ends. CDR3 region: CASSSVREHGYTF. CDR3 nucleotide sequence: TGTGCCAGCAGCTCCGTCAGGGAACATGGCTACACCTTC.

The V and J genes are TRBV7-9 and TRBJ2-7, with TRBD1 matching over 7 bases. After removal of 4 bases from V and 0 bases from J, the junction contained 3 bases not matched to a gene. The CDR3 is made up of 14 amino acids. Germline V gene sequence: CDR1 SEHNR, CDR2 FQNEAQ (reference sequence). CDR3 sequence (DNA): TGTGCCAGCAGCTCGGGACAGAGCTCCTACGAGCAGTACTTC. Translation gives CASSSGQSSYEQYF.

The CDR3 here is CSVTGTGGSVSYGYTF. CDR3 nucleotides: TGCAGCGTTACAGGGACAGGAGGATCGGTGAGCTATGGCTACACCTTC. V and J are TRBV29-1 and TRBJ1-2; TRBD1 matches 8 bases. V shed 5 bases, J shed 4 bases, and the junction held 15 bases outside the gene matches. CDR3 length equals 16 residues. CDR1 and CDR2 from the germline V gene are SQVTM and ANQGSEA.

The chain links TRBV7-2 to TRBJ2-7; maybe TRBD2 (6 bases). This CDR3 region has 14 residues. The germline V and J ends were trimmed by 1 base and 1 base, with 8 bases remaining between them. The germline gives CDR1 SGHTA, CDR2 FQGNSA. The CDR3, as DNA: TGTGCCAGCAGCTTAGAGGGACTTTCCTACGAGCAGTACTTC. Residues: CASSLEGLSYEQYF. The full variable domain, completed using reference TRBV7-2 and TRBJ2-7, is GAGVSQSPSNKVTEKGKDVELRCDPISGHTALYWYRQSLGQGLEFLIYFQGNSAPDKSGLPSDRFSAERTGGSVSTLTIQRTQQEDSAVYLCASSLEGLSYEQYFGPGTRLTVT.

The DNA of the CDR3 is TGTGCCAGCAGTGAAAGAAGTACAGGACGGTTCTATGGCTACACCTTC. It yields the protein CASSERSTGRFYGYTF. The chain is built from TRBV6-1 and TRBJ1-2; D perhaps matches TRBD1 (5 bases). The CDR3 totals 16 residues. The germline V gene has CDR1 MNHNS and CDR2 SASEGT. V lost 2 bases to trimming and J lost 4 bases, with 17 bases between them.

This chain links TRBV3-1 (or the pseudogene TRBV3-2) with TRBJ2-1, with 13 bases aligning to TRBD2. This CDR3 is 16 amino acids long. Germline CDR1 and CDR2: LGHDT and YNNKEL (reference sequence). With 4 bases clipped from V and 7 bases from J, the junction kept 7 bases outside the gene matches. The DNA of the CDR3 is TGTGCCAGCAGCCGAGGACTAGCGGGAGTGGCGAATGAGCAGTTCTTC. It yields the protein CASSRGLAGVANEQFF.

The chain combines TRBV2 with TRBJ1-2, with 7 positions matching TRBD1. The CDR3 contains 15 residues. Germline CDR1 is SNHLY and CDR2 is FYNNEI. V lost 8 bases, J lost 3 bases, and 12 bases stayed unmatched. CDR3 amino acids: CASPDPGQTYYGYTF. The CDR3 DNA follows: TGTGCCAGCCCGGACCCGGGACAGACGTACTATGGCTACACCTTC. The full variable domain, rest sourced from reference TRBV2 and TRBJ1-2, is EPEVTQTPSHQVTQMGQEVILRCVPISNHLYFYWYRQILGQKVEFLVSFYNNEISEKSEIFDDQFSVERPDGSNFTLKIRSTKLEDSAMYFCASPDPGQTYYGYTFGSGTRLTVV.

This clone occurred a few times. J is TRBJ1-5 and V is TRBV4-2; D might be TRBD1 (5 bases). The CDR3 length is 18 residues. With 0 bases removed from V and 7 bases from J, the gap between germline ends came to 22 bases. Germline V gene sequence: CDR1 LGHNA, CDR2 YNFKEQ. The CDR3 coding sequence is TGTGCCAGCAGCCAAGATCTTGTGGGTCAGGACATTGGGCAGCCCCAGCATTTT. This gives the protein CASSQDLVGQDIGQPQHF.

The V call is TRBV7-8, the J call TRBJ1-4; TRBD1 aligns across 7 bases. The CDR3 totals 15 residues. Germline values: CDR1 SGHVS, CDR2 FQNEAQ. Losses at the gene ends were 5 bases for V and 5 bases for J; bases not matched to a gene: 8. CDR3 protein: CASSLGDSYNEKLFF. Here the CDR3 DNA reads TGTGCCAGCAGCCTAGGGGACAGTTACAATGAAAAACTGTTTTTT.

The chain has TRBV9 and TRBJ2-1; the match to TRBD2 covers 12 bases. With V trimmed by 3 bases and J by 8 bases, 0 bases remained unmatched. The length of the CDR3 is 13 residues. Germline V CDR1 and CDR2: SGDLS, YYNGEE. The CDR3: CASSASGRDEQFF. The CDR3 coding sequence is TGTGCCAGCAGCGCTAGCGGGAGGGATGAGCAGTTCTTC.

The chain combines TRBV20-1 with TRBJ2-7; TRBD1 matches at 8 bases. This CDR3 has 16 residues. The germline V gene has CDR1 DFQATT and CDR2 SNEGSKA (reference sequence). J was trimmed by 0 bases and V by 3 bases; bases with no gene match: 10. CDR3 protein: CSASSDRASASYEQYF. The CDR3 DNA reads TGCAGTGCTAGTTCGGACAGGGCTAGTGCCTCCTACGAGCAGTACTTC.

This chain uses TRBV9 with TRBJ2-2, with D maybe TRBD1 (6 bases). The CDR3 length is 15 residues. V was pared by 0 bases and J by 2 bases, with 8 bases between. CDR1 is SGDLS and CDR2 is YYNGEE in the germline V gene. In nucleotides, the CDR3 is TGTGCCAGCAGCGTAGGACAGGTTAACACCGGGGAGCTGTTTTTT. This encodes CASSVGQVNTGELFF.

The J gene is TRBJ2-7, the V gene TRBV19; 10 bases agree with TRBD1. The V gene end was trimmed by 7 bases and the J gene end by 5 bases; junction bases not matched to a gene: 5. CDR1 LNHDA and CDR2 SQIVND come from the germline V gene (reference sequence). The CDR3 has 13 residues. This CDR3 reads CASTGTGDHEQYF. The CDR3 DNA reads as TGTGCCAGTACTGGGACAGGGGACCACGAGCAGTACTTC. Variable domain in full (rest from reference TRBV19 and TRBJ2-7): DGGITQSPKYLFRKEGQNVTLSCEQNLNHDAMYWYRQDPGQGLRLIYYSQIVNDFQKGDIAEGYSVSREKKESFPLTVTSAQKNPTAFYLCASTGTGDHEQYFGPGTRLTVT.

The V gene is TRBV6-5, the J gene TRBJ2-7; D might be TRBD1 (5 bases). The ends were cut back, 7 bases at V and 4 bases at J, with 11 bases in the middle. The CDR3 contains 12 residues. CDR1 is MNHEY, CDR2 SVGAGI, per germline. The CDR3 loop reads CASKGQEYEQYF. Here the CDR3 DNA reads TGTGCCAGCAAAGGACAAGAATACGAGCAGTACTTC.

J is TRBJ2-1 and V is TRBV27; a possible D gene is TRBD1 (6 bases). The CDR3 consists of 16 residues. Per the germline V gene, CDR1 is MNHEY and CDR2 is SMNVEV (reference sequence). Deletions cut 2 bases from V and 4 bases from J, with 15 bases between. The DNA for the CDR3 is TGTGCCAGCAGTTTACCGGGACACGGGAAGTACAATGAGCAGTTCTTC. Translation gives CASSLPGHGKYNEQFF.

This chain connects TRBV12-3 or TRBV12-4 to TRBJ1-1, with TRBD1 matching 7 bases. This CDR3 region has 13 residues. Germline trimming cut 6 bases from V and 4 bases from J; bases unmatched to any gene: 5. CDR3 protein: CASSDPGGTEAFF. For the CDR3, the DNA is TGTGCCAGCAGCGATCCAGGGGGCACTGAAGCTTTCTTT.

The V call is TRBV2, the J call TRBJ1-4; D is unclear. The V gene's germline CDR1 is SNHLY and CDR2 FYNNEI. Deletions cut 5 bases from V and 1 base from J, with 11 bases between. The CDR3 is made up of 15 amino acids. CDR3 sequence: CASSFTSGTNEKLFF. CDR3 nucleotide sequence: TGTGCCAGCAGTTTCACCTCGGGAACTAATGAAAAACTGTTTTTT. Complete variable domain (other parts from reference TRBV2 and TRBJ1-4): EPEVTQTPSHQVTQMGQEVILRCVPISNHLYFYWYRQILGQKVEFLVSFYNNEISEKSEIFDDQFSVERPDGSNFTLKIRSTKLEDSAMYFCASSFTSGTNEKLFFGSGTQLSVL.

The J gene is TRBJ2-1, the V gene TRBV28; TRBD2 matches at 14 bases. Per the germline V gene, CDR1 is MDHEN and CDR2 is SYDVKM. The V gene end was trimmed by 3 bases and the J gene end by 7 bases; junction bases not matched to a gene: 8. The CDR3 spans 17 residues. The chain's CDR3 is CASSFGGLAGGRNEQFF. The CDR3 DNA sequence: TGTGCCAGCAGTTTTGGAGGACTAGCGGGAGGCCGTAATGAGCAGTTCTTC.

V usage is TRBV4-1 and J usage is TRBJ1-1; 7 positions match TRBD1. The germline gives CDR1 MGHRA, CDR2 YSYEKL. V lost 3 bases and J lost 11; bases outside the gene matches: 6. This CDR3 comprises 12 residues. The CDR3 here is CASSQETGSAFF. CDR3 DNA: TGCGCCAGCAGCCAGGAGACAGGGTCGGCTTTCTTT.

The rearrangement joins TRBV11-2 to TRBJ1-6; D is unresolved. V was clipped by 5 bases and J by 7 bases, with 9 bases between them. Germline assignment: CDR1 SGHAT and CDR2 FQNNGV. The CDR3 loop spans 13 amino acids. The CDR3 region has the DNA TGTGCCAGCAGCAAAACTTGGAATTCACCCCTCCACTTT. Amino acid sequence: CASSKTWNSPLHF.

The chain couples TRBV18 to TRBJ2-2, with D possibly being TRBD2 (6 bases). Trimming cost V 6 bases and J 6 bases, with 17 bases left between them. The CDR3 consists of 15 residues. Germline lookup yields CDR1 KGHSH and CDR2 LQKENI. The DNA for the CDR3 is TGTGCCAGCTCCGAAGAGCGGGCCGGGTCCGGGGAGCTGTTTTTT. Protein sequence: CASSEERAGSGELFF.

This clone was seen a handful of times. This chain links TRBV27 with TRBJ1-2; a possible D gene is TRBD1 (5 bases). CDR1 MNHEY and CDR2 SMNVEV come from the germline V gene (reference sequence). The CDR3 totals 13 residues. V was clipped by 0 bases and J by 7 bases, with 9 bases between them. The CDR3 sequence: CASSLSHQGGYTF. As DNA, the CDR3 is TGTGCCAGCAGTTTATCCCATCAGGGTGGCTACACCTTC.

The V call is TRBV3-1 (or the pseudogene TRBV3-2), the J call TRBJ2-3; D is unclear. The CDR3 sequence is 16 residues long. Germline V gene sequence: CDR1 LGHDT, CDR2 YNNKEL (reference sequence). Trimming left V 2 bases short and J 2 bases short, with 14 bases between. CDR3 nucleotide sequence: TGTGCCAGCAGCCAAAAACGTGACTTCCCCACAGATACGCAGTATTTT. This codes for CASSQKRDFPTDTQYF.

CDR3 in DNA: TGCAGCGTTTCCCCCCCCGGGGGGCCGAACACCGGGGAGCTGTTTTTT. Amino acids: CSVSPPGGPNTGELFF. This chain links TRBV29-1 with TRBJ2-2; the D gene is possibly TRBD2 (7 bases). V lost 5 bases and J lost 0, with 16 bases in between. This CDR3 has 16 residues. Germline CDR1 and CDR2: SQVTM and ANQGSEA.

The chain couples TRBV3-1 (or the pseudogene TRBV3-2) to TRBJ1-4; D is unresolved. V lost 1 base to trimming and J lost 0 bases, with 6 bases between them. CDR3 length equals 15 residues. Germline V gene sequence: CDR1 LGHDT, CDR2 YNNKEL (reference sequence). The CDR3 protein is CASSQGLSTNEKLFF. The CDR3, as DNA: TGTGCCAGCAGCCAAGGCCTATCAACTAATGAAAAACTGTTTTTT.